These T cell receptor beta chains were read from a single sample in a study of CD8+ T cells in alopecia areata. Sequenced by immunoSEQ multiplex PCR; TCRdb stores in-frame clones only, minus some. The profile shows 150,000 to 200,000 clones, around three fifths of them singletons. The sequencing here drew on CD4+ T cells sorted from blood, taken at week 0. These receptor sequences come from a human donor with alopecia areata. Each CDR3 is given with its conserved first and last residue. The D gene is left open where the match is weak. The listing skips clone size in some rows; elsewhere it reads once, few, many or a size class.

j_gene	abundance	d_gene	v_gene	CDR3nt	CDR3aa
TRBJ1-5	-	-	TRBV4-1	TGCGCCAGCAGCCAAAGGGACGGGGGGAATCAGCCCCAGCATTTT	CASSQRDGGNQPQHF
TRBJ2-3	few	TRBD2	TRBV7-3	TGTGCCAGCAGCTTAACTAGCGGGGTCACGGATACGCAGTATTTT	CASSLTSGVTDTQYF
TRBJ1-5	-	-	TRBV20-1	TGCAGTGCTAGCACAGATCAGCCCCAGCATTTT	CSASTDQPQHF
TRBJ1-6	-	-	TRBV4-1	TGCGCCAGCAGAAAAGGGGATCCCTATAATTCACCCCTCCACTTT	CASRKGDPYNSPLHF
TRBJ2-7	-	TRBD1	TRBV4-1	TGCGCCAGCAGCCAAGAGGGACAGGGAGAACCCTACGAGCAGTACTTC	CASSQEGQGEPYEQYF
TRBJ2-7	many	-	TRBV6-6	TGTGCCAGCAGTTACACCCCAGGGTACGAGCAGTACTTC	CASSYTPGYEQYF
TRBJ1-6	few	TRBD1	TRBV29-1	TGCAGCGTCCTGACAGGGGGAACCCCATACTCCTATAATTCACCCCTCCACTTT	CSVLTGGTPYSYNSPLHF
TRBJ1-2	-	-	TRBV30	TGTGCCTGGAGTGTACTTGGAGCTTATGGCTACACCTTC	CAWSVLGAYGYTF
TRBJ2-3	-	-	TRBV30	TGTGCCCACGCAGGTAGTCCCGGAGATACGCAGTATTTT	CAHAGSPGDTQYF
TRBJ2-7	-	TRBD2	TRBV5-6	TGTGCCAGCAGCTTAGCGGGGGACGTTACCTACGAGCAGTACTTC	CASSLAGDVTYEQYF
TRBJ2-3	-	-	TRBV7-8	TGTGCCAGCAGTCCCCCCCGGCCCAATACGCAGTATTTT	CASSPPRPNTQYF
TRBJ2-7	-	-	TRBV4-2	TGTGCCAGCAGCCAATTAACAGGGTACTACGAGCAGTACTTC	CASSQLTGYYEQYF
TRBJ1-2	few	-	TRBV30	TGTGCCTCGTCTCATCGGGAGGGGAATGGCTACACCTTC	CASSHREGNGYTF
TRBJ2-6	-	-	TRBV4-2	TGTGCCAGCAGCCAACAGGGGTTCTCTGGGGCCAACGTCCTGACTTTC	CASSQQGFSGANVLTF
TRBJ2-3	once	-	TRBV6-1	TGTGCCAGCAGTGAACGTGGGGGGACAGATACGCAGTATTTT	CASSERGGTDTQYF
TRBJ2-1	many	TRBD2	TRBV6-4	TGTGCCAGCAGGCGAACCCCAGGAGCGGGGGGGAACAATGAGCAGTTCTTC	CASRRTPGAGGNNEQFF
TRBJ1-6	-	-	TRBV25-1	TGTGCCAGCAGTGGAGATAATAATTCACCCCTCCACTTT	CASSGDNNSPLHF
TRBJ2-5	-	TRBD1	TRBV10-3	TGTGCCATCAGTGACCCTCCAGGACAGGGGGAGACCCAGTACTTC	CAISDPPGQGETQYF
TRBJ2-7	few	TRBD1	TRBV4-1	TGCGCCAGCAGCCAATCCGGGACAGGGTCCTACGAGCAGTACTTC	CASSQSGTGSYEQYF
TRBJ2-7	few	-	TRBV29-1	TGCAGCGTTGAAGGGAGCTCCTACGAGCAGTACTTC	CSVEGSSYEQYF
TRBJ1-3	-	-	TRBV14	TGTGCCAGCAGCCAAACAGGGAACTCTGGAAACACCATATATTTT	CASSQTGNSGNTIYF
TRBJ2-5	-	-	TRBV29-1	TGCAGCCTCTCCGGGGGGCCACAAGAGACCCAGTACTTC	CSLSGGPQETQYF